This T cell receptor beta chain emerged from a study of breast tumors, draining lymph nodes, adjacent tissues. Regarding the study as a whole: Tumor T cell lymph node origin was a supported hypothesis, not proven. Findings are consistent with lymph node origin and intratumoral expansion of most tumor T cells. Luminal-like breast cancer showed significantly greater tumor-nontumor repertoire similarity than basal-like breast cancer did. Tumor TCR diversity was below lymph nodes but above nontumor tissue.

TCRdb independently ran MiXCR on the multiplex PCR reads; one entry per CDR3 protein. The data contain 150,000 to 250,000 distinct CDR3 sequences, around 29% of them seen just once; the ten biggest clones take up approximately 4.3%. Notes on this clonotype: Its cognate antigen is unknown.

Axillary draining lymph nodes of breast cancer patients supplied the node samples. Trimming cost V 4 bases and J 4 bases, with 8 bases left between them. Germline CDR1 reads GTSNPN; CDR2 reads SVGIG (reference sequence). The CDR3 is made up of 13 amino acids. This chain links TRBV30 with TRBJ2-6; tentatively, D is TRBD2 (6 bases). Sequencing was performed on axillary lymph node tissue. This receptor was identified in a female donor with breast cancer. Some clones in this sample may be carry-over from other donors' samples. This CDR3 is CAWTRGGANVLTF. DNA of the CDR3: TGTGCCTGGACCCGGGGGGGGGCCAACGTCCTGACTTTC.